The 32 T cell receptor beta chains below all came from one sample that was sequenced in a study of T-cell reconstitution after alpha-beta-depleted transplantation in children. TCRbeta library construction was performed incorporating unique molecular identifiers. TCRdb ran MiXCR on the PCR reads and lists one entry per CDR3 protein. The sample consists of about 410,000 distinct CDR3 sequences, approximately 20% of them appearing once. Material: PBMCs from the stem cell graft donor, obtained from the stem cell graft. These TCRs come from a human donor who donated a stem cell graft to a child with acute myeloid leukemia.

The V and J genes are TRBV4-1 and TRBJ2-3; no clear D. CDR3 length: 15 amino acids. The germline V and J ends were trimmed by 3 bases and 2 bases, with 12 bases remaining between them. Germline V gene lookup returns CDR1 MGHRA and CDR2 YSYEKL. CDR3: CASSHRGRTTDTQYF. DNA of the CDR3: TGCGCCAGCAGCCATCGAGGACGGACCACAGATACGCAGTATTTT.

In this sample, this clonotype turned up many times. The rearrangement uses TRBV29-1 and TRBJ2-5; 7 positions agree with TRBD1. The V segment lost 8 bases and the J segment 1 base; nucleotides outside the gene matches: 10. The CDR3 consists of 14 residues. Per the germline V gene, CDR1 is SQVTM and CDR2 is ANQGSEA. The CDR3 sequence: CSWLGTAVQETQYF. Here the CDR3 DNA reads TGCAGCTGGCTCGGGACAGCGGTCCAAGAGACCCAGTACTTC.

V gene TRBV12-3 or TRBV12-4 combines with J gene TRBJ1-1; TRBD1 matches at 7 bases. V was clipped by 6 bases and J by 2 bases; unmatched bases: 15. This CDR3 spans 17 amino acids. CDR3 bases: TGTGCCAGCAGCTCCTACCAACCCGGGACAGATAACACTGAAGCTTTCTTT. Translating gives CASSSYQPGTDNTEAFF.

This clonotype was seen a few times. The chain couples TRBV20-1 to TRBJ2-7; 16 positions agree with TRBD2. From germline, CDR1 is DFQATT and CDR2 SNEGSKA (reference sequence). Germline trimming cut 3 bases from V and 0 bases from J; bases unmatched to any gene: 5. The CDR3 has 17 amino acids. The CDR3 DNA reads as TGCAGTGCTAGTAGGGGACTAGCGGGAGGGAACTCCTACGAGCAGTACTTC. Translating it yields CSASRGLAGGNSYEQYF.

This clonotype appeared a few times. The chain employs TRBV5-1 and TRBJ1-2; no definite D call. The germline CDR1 and CDR2 sequences are SGHRS and YFSETQ. Trimming cost V 4 bases and J 6 bases, with 10 bases left between them. The CDR3 totals 12 residues. CDR3 nucleotide sequence: TGCGCCAGCAGCCCGAACGGGGATGGCTACACCTTC. Protein product: CASSPNGDGYTF.

The chain couples TRBV11-2 to TRBJ2-5; D gene unclear. Per germline, CDR1 SGHAT and CDR2 FQNNGV. This CDR3 spans 18 amino acids. Trimming removed 5 bases from V and 0 bases from J, with 22 bases in between. CDR3 bases: TGTGCCAGCAGCCCCACGGTGGCCATTACAGAGTACCAAGAGACCCAGTACTTC. Translated: CASSPTVAITEYQETQYF.

This clonotype was recorded at least ten times. The J gene is TRBJ2-3, the V gene TRBV30, with TRBD2 identical over 8 bases. The CDR3 sequence is 12 residues long. V lost 5 bases and J lost 5; bases outside the gene matches: 3. Germline V lookup: CDR1 GTSNPN, CDR2 SVGIG (reference sequence). In DNA form, the CDR3 reads TGTGCCTGGGGAGCGGGAGTAGATACGCAGTATTTT. It is translated as CAWGAGVDTQYF.

This sequence joins TRBV12-3 or TRBV12-4 and TRBJ2-1; tentatively, D is TRBD2 (7 bases). V was trimmed by 5 bases and J by 4 bases, leaving 15 bases between them. There are 15 residues in the CDR3. The CDR3 here is CASSPGAGVYNEQFF. CDR3 coding DNA: TGTGCCAGCAGTCCAGGGGCGGGAGTTTACAATGAGCAGTTCTTC.

This clonotype was seen only a few times. The gene calls are TRBV24-1 and TRBJ2-6; D might be TRBD1 (6 bases). CDR1 and CDR2 (germline): KGHDR, SFDVKD. The CDR3 spans 18 residues. V dropped 6 bases and J dropped 2 bases, with 19 bases sitting between them. The CDR3 spells CATSSPTGPSTGANVLTF. The CDR3 bases are TGTGCCACCAGTTCCCCGACAGGTCCTTCGACTGGGGCCAACGTCCTGACTTTC.

This chain joins TRBV12-3 or TRBV12-4 and TRBJ1-1; perhaps TRBD1 as D (6 bases). This CDR3 region has 11 residues. The V end lost 6 bases, the J end lost 6 bases, and 8 bases lay between the germline ends. CDR3 nucleotides: TGTGCCAGCAGCCCAGGGGCTGAAGCTTTCTTT. Translating gives CASSPGAEAFF.

This clonotype was counted only a few times. The chain carries TRBV3-1 and TRBJ2-7; D is unresolved. Germline CDR1 reads LGHDT; CDR2 reads YNNKEL (reference sequence). CDR3 length: 13 amino acids. Trimming took 0 bases from V and 2 from J, leaving 5 bases between them. The CDR3 bases are TGTGCCAGCAGCCAAGAAAGTCCCTACGAGCAGTACTTC. It yields the protein CASSQESPYEQYF.

Ten or more counts support this clonotype. V usage is TRBV12-3 or TRBV12-4 and J usage is TRBJ1-6, with D maybe TRBD1 (5 bases). V lost 5 bases and J lost 10, with 12 bases in between. The length of the CDR3 is 13 residues. The CDR3 sequence is CASSTQGQSPLHF. CDR3 coding DNA: TGTGCCAGCAGTACCCAGGGTCAGTCACCCCTCCACTTT.

There are a few counts of this clonotype. The rearrangement links TRBV20-1 to TRBJ2-3, with D possibly being TRBD1 or TRBD2 (5 bases each). This CDR3 is 16 amino acids long. CDR1 and CDR2 from the germline V gene are DFQATT and SNEGSKA (reference sequence). Trimming removed 0 bases from V and 7 bases from J, with 20 bases in between. CDR3 loop: CSARDYRDARAYTQYF. CDR3 nucleotides: TGCAGTGCTAGAGATTACCGGGACGCGCGGGCATATACGCAGTATTTT.

V is TRBV7-6 and J is TRBJ2-5; D might be TRBD1 (5 bases). Germline CDR1 is SGHVS and CDR2 is FNYEAQ. The CDR3 has 13 amino acids. V gave up 8 bases and J gave up 5 bases, with 15 bases separating them. The CDR3 sequence is CASADGARETQYF. DNA of the CDR3: TGTGCCAGCGCCGATGGGGCGCGGGAGACCCAGTACTTC.

This clonotype was counted between two and nine times. For the CDR3, the DNA is TGTGCCAGCAGCGTAAGTTCCCGACTCACACAAGAGACCCAGTACTTC. Encoded protein: CASSVSSRLTQETQYF. The rearrangement uses TRBV9 and TRBJ2-5, with D unresolved. Trimming cost V 1 base and J 2 bases, with 15 bases left between them. Germline V gene lookup returns CDR1 SGDLS and CDR2 YYNGEE. CDR3 length: 16 amino acids.

This clonotype was detected only a few times. The chain is built from TRBV12-3 or TRBV12-4 and TRBJ2-2; D is unclear. V was clipped by 3 bases and J by 7 bases, with 6 bases between them. The CDR3 has 12 residues. CDR3 bases: TGTGCCAGCAGTTTGGCGTACGGGGAGCTGTTTTTT. Protein product: CASSLAYGELFF.

In its sample, this clonotype was seen a few times. The rearrangement links TRBV12-3 or TRBV12-4 to TRBJ1-5, with D hard to call. The CDR3 length is 13 residues. V was clipped by 7 bases and J by 7 bases, with 14 bases between them. CDR3 amino acids: CASIIGPGQPQHF. In DNA form, the CDR3 reads TGTGCCAGCATTATAGGACCGGGGCAGCCCCAGCATTTT.

This chain links TRBV2 with TRBJ2-7; the D gene is possibly TRBD2 (6 bases). The V end was cut by 11 bases, the J end by 6 bases, with 14 bases between. This CDR3 region has 11 residues. The germline V gene has CDR1 SNHLY and CDR2 FYNNEI. In DNA, the CDR3 is TGTGCCGGATATAGCGGCCTCGAGCAGTACTTC. As protein: CAGYSGLEQYF.

This clonotype has ten or more counts. This chain uses TRBV12-3 or TRBV12-4 with TRBJ2-3; D may be TRBD2 (6 bases). The CDR3 runs 16 residues. Deletions cut 6 bases from V and 4 bases from J, with 20 bases between. CDR3 in amino acids: CASRPRLVSGADTQYF. CDR3 bases: TGTGCCAGCAGACCCCGACTAGTGTCAGGCGCAGATACGCAGTATTTT.

This clonotype was seen ten or more times. The V call is TRBV20-1, the J call TRBJ1-1; D unclear. V dropped 6 bases and J dropped 1 base, with 9 bases sitting between them. Germline V lookup: CDR1 DFQATT, CDR2 SNEGSKA (reference sequence). CDR3 length: 12 amino acids. CDR3 nucleotide sequence: TGCAGTGCCCTCACTACGAACACTGAAGCTTTCTTT. Its protein product is CSALTTNTEAFF.

The rearrangement links TRBV28 to TRBJ2-1, with D hard to call. In germline, CDR1 is MDHEN, CDR2 SYDVKM. This CDR3 contains 13 residues. Trimming took 4 bases from V and 5 from J, leaving 9 bases between them. The CDR3 spells CASSWRPNNEQFF. The DNA for the CDR3 is TGTGCCAGCAGTTGGCGGCCGAACAATGAGCAGTTCTTC. Filled out from reference TRBV28 and TRBJ2-1, the complete variable domain reads DVKVTQSSRYLVKRTGEKVFLECVQDMDHENMFWYRQDPGLGLRLIYFSYDVKMKEKGDIPEGYSVSREKKERFSLILESASTNQTSMYLCASSWRPNNEQFFGPGTRLTVL.

This chain uses TRBV27 with TRBJ2-3; TRBD2 matches 8 bases. The CDR3 runs 16 residues. Germline V lookup: CDR1 MNHEY, CDR2 SMNVEV (reference sequence). The V gene end was trimmed by 2 bases and the J gene end by 4 bases; junction bases not matched to a gene: 8. The CDR3 coding sequence is TGTGCCAGCAGTTTACAAGCGGGAGCGGGTTCAGATACGCAGTATTTT. It specifies CASSLQAGAGSDTQYF.

In its sample, this clonotype was seen a few times. The gene calls are TRBV5-1 and TRBJ2-4; D uncertain. CDR1 and CDR2 (germline): SGHRS, YFSETQ. Trimming left V 0 bases short and J 8 bases short, with 6 bases between. This CDR3 has 12 residues. The CDR3 loop is CASSLAGDIQYF. The CDR3 DNA sequence: TGCGCCAGCAGCTTGGCCGGAGACATTCAGTACTTC.

This clonotype showed up just a few times. The rearrangement joins TRBV15 to TRBJ1-6; 8 nucleotides align to TRBD1. CDR3 length: 14 amino acids. J lost 14 bases, V lost 5 bases, and 11 bases had no gene match. CDR1 and CDR2 (germline): LNHNV, YYDKDF (reference sequence). Here the CDR3 DNA reads TGTGCCACCAGCCACGGACAGGGCCCGGAGTCCCTCCACTTT. Its protein product is CATSHGQGPESLHF.

This clonotype turned up a few times. The V and J genes are TRBV2 and TRBJ2-2; tentative D call: TRBD1 (5 bases). The germline V gene encodes CDR1 SNHLY and CDR2 FYNNEI. The germline V and J ends were trimmed by 5 bases and 6 bases, with 10 bases remaining between them. The CDR3 loop spans 13 amino acids. The CDR3 DNA follows: TGTGCCAGCAGTTTCGACAGTGCCGGGGAGCTGTTTTTT. Translation gives CASSFDSAGELFF.

This clonotype was counted a few times. The V gene is TRBV27, the J gene TRBJ2-2, with 8 nucleotides matching TRBD2. The CDR3 has 15 amino acids. The V segment lost 2 bases and the J segment 3 bases; nucleotides outside the gene matches: 2. Germline CDR1 is MNHEY and CDR2 is SMNVEV (reference sequence). The CDR3 bases are TGTGCCAGCAGTTTACACGGGGGGGACACCGGGGAGCTGTTTTTT. Translated: CASSLHGGDTGELFF.

This clonotype was recorded many times. The rearrangement joins TRBV20-1 to TRBJ2-1, with 7 positions matching TRBD2. Trimming at V came to 0 bases and at J to 4 bases, leaving 3 bases not matched to a gene. The CDR3 totals 14 residues. Germline lookup yields CDR1 DFQATT and CDR2 SNEGSKA (reference sequence). CDR3 nucleotide sequence: TGCAGTGCTAGAGACCAGCGGGATTACAATGAGCAGTTCTTC. Amino acids: CSARDQRDYNEQFF.

The rearrangement uses TRBV4-3 and TRBJ2-6; the D is unclear. Trimming cost V 1 base and J 0 bases, with 7 bases left between them. This CDR3 spans 16 amino acids. The germline gives CDR1 LGHNA, CDR2 YSLEER. CDR3 DNA: TGCGCCAGCAGCCAAGCTCTCGCCTCTGGGGCCAACGTCCTGACTTTC. Its protein product is CASSQALASGANVLTF.

This clonotype was found a few times. The rearrangement uses TRBV20-1 and TRBJ1-1; TRBD1 agrees at 12 bases. Trimming removed 6 bases from V and 5 bases from J; junction bases left unmatched: 7. Per the germline V gene, CDR1 is DFQATT and CDR2 is SNEGSKA (reference sequence). The CDR3 length is 14 residues. CDR3 sequence (DNA): TGCAGTGCGGGGGACAGGGGGCGCCCGACTGAAGCTTTCTTT. Translating gives CSAGDRGRPTEAFF.

This clonotype has ten or more counts. The chain is built from TRBV6-5 and TRBJ2-1; D unclear. V lost 0 bases to trimming and J lost 3 bases, with 6 bases between them. This CDR3 is 14 amino acids long. Germline CDR1 reads MNHEY; CDR2 reads SVGAGI. The CDR3 region has the DNA TGTGCCAGCAGTTACTCAGGGTTCTACAATGAGCAGTTCTTC. Its protein is CASSYSGFYNEQFF.

This clonotype was detected only a few times. The chain recombines TRBV20-1 with TRBJ1-1; D is perhaps TRBD1 (6 bases). In germline, CDR1 is DFQATT, CDR2 SNEGSKA (reference sequence). The CDR3 is made up of 16 amino acids. V was clipped by 6 bases and J by 0 bases, with 20 bases between them. Here the CDR3 reads CSAVRAGGRMNTEAFF. CDR3 DNA: TGCAGTGCCGTCCGAGCGGGGGGCAGGATGAACACTGAAGCTTTCTTT.

This chain links TRBV24-1 with TRBJ2-5; TRBD1 matches 9 bases. The CDR3 contains 14 residues. Unmatched junction bases numbered 2, after V lost 2 bases and J lost 5 bases. Per germline, CDR1 KGHDR and CDR2 SFDVKD. In nucleotides, the CDR3 is TGTGCCACCAGTGATTGGACAGGGGATGAGACCCAGTACTTC. Amino acids: CATSDWTGDETQYF.